This passage covers 31 T cell receptor beta chains from one sample sequenced in a study of blood T cell repertoires in COVID-19. Method: immunoSEQ multiplex PCR; TCRdb's copy keeps in-frame clones and lacks some. The sample holds some 58,000 clones; approximately 86% are singletons and the top ten take around 1.2%. The specimen was peripheral blood. Receptors were obtained from a man in his forties with acute or convalescent COVID-19.

The chain has TRBV27 and TRBJ1-6; D possibly corresponds to TRBD1 (5 bases). The CDR3 contains 15 residues. Germline V gives CDR1 MNHEY, CDR2 SMNVEV (reference sequence). Trimming took off 2 bases at V and 9 bases at J, with 14 bases between the two ends. Here the CDR3 DNA reads TGTGCCAGCAGTTTAGTCCCTCAGGGATTTTCACCCCTCCACTTT. Translated: CASSLVPQGFSPLHF.

This chain joins TRBV5-1 and TRBJ1-2, with TRBD1 identical over 9 bases. Germline V gives CDR1 SGHRS, CDR2 YFSETQ. This CDR3 has 16 residues. The trim removed 6 bases at V and 0 bases at J, leaving 9 bases unmatched. CDR3 nucleotide sequence: TGCGCCAGCACCCTGGACAGGGGCGAAGCTAACTATGGCTACACCTTC. Translating gives CASTLDRGEANYGYTF. The variable domain in full, completed from reference TRBV5-1 and TRBJ1-2, reads KAGVTQTPRYLIKTRGQQVTLSCSPISGHRSVSWYQQTPGQGLQFLFEYFSETQRNKGNFPGRFSGRQFSNSRSEMNVSTLELGDSALYLCASTLDRGEANYGYTFGSGTRLTVV.

The chain combines TRBV28 with TRBJ1-2; D remains unclear. Per the germline V gene, CDR1 is MDHEN and CDR2 is SYDVKM. V lost 6 bases to trimming and J lost 7 bases, with 9 bases between them. The CDR3 totals 11 residues. The CDR3 loop reads CASSGLFGYTF. The CDR3 nucleotides read TGTGCCAGCAGCGGGTTGTTTGGCTACACCTTC.

The chain recombines TRBV3-1 (or the pseudogene TRBV3-2) with TRBJ2-2; maybe TRBD2 (7 bases). CDR1 and CDR2 (germline): LGHDT, YNNKEL (reference sequence). CDR3 length: 16 residues. The V end was cut by 0 bases, the J end by 6 bases, with 14 bases between. CDR3 residues: CASSQERGGASGELFF. The CDR3 DNA reads as TGTGCCAGCAGCCAAGAGAGAGGGGGGGCCTCCGGGGAGCTGTTTTTT.

V and J are TRBV19 and TRBJ1-2; D is uncertain. V lost 3 bases and J lost 0, with 8 bases in between. The CDR3 is 14 amino acids. The germline CDR1 and CDR2 sequences are LNHDA and SQIVND (reference sequence). This CDR3 is CASSMGRSNYGYTF. CDR3 nucleotides: TGTGCCAGTAGTATGGGCAGGTCTAACTATGGCTACACCTTC. The full variable domain, completed using reference TRBV19 and TRBJ1-2, is DGGITQSPKYLFRKEGQNVTLSCEQNLNHDAMYWYRQDPGQGLRLIYYSQIVNDFQKGDIAEGYSVSREKKESFPLTVTSAQKNPTAFYLCASSMGRSNYGYTFGSGTRLTVV.

The chain employs TRBV5-5 and TRBJ2-3, with D perhaps matching TRBD1 (5 bases). V shed 4 bases and J shed 4 bases, with 16 bases lying between them. In germline, CDR1 is SGHKS, CDR2 YYEKEE (reference sequence). This CDR3 has 15 amino acids. As DNA, the CDR3 is TGTGCCAGCAGCCTAGGAAAGACGACAGCAGATACGCAGTATTTT. Protein sequence: CASSLGKTTADTQYF.

This chain joins TRBV20-1 and TRBJ2-7, with 7 bases matching TRBD1. Trimming removed 7 bases from V and 4 bases from J; junction bases left unmatched: 4. This CDR3 has 11 residues. Germline V gene lookup returns CDR1 DFQATT and CDR2 SNEGSKA (reference sequence). The CDR3 region has the DNA TGCAGTGGACAGGGAAAGTACGAGCAGTACTTC. Its protein is CSGQGKYEQYF.

The chain recombines TRBV4-1 with TRBJ2-7; 11 bases are a match to TRBD2. The CDR3 spans 18 residues. Unmatched junction bases numbered 7, after V lost 0 bases and J lost 0 bases. CDR1 MGHRA and CDR2 YSYEKL come from the germline V gene. DNA for the CDR3: TGCGCCAGCAGCCAAGACGTTAGCGGGGGGGATTACTCCTACGAGCAGTACTTC. It encodes CASSQDVSGGDYSYEQYF.

The V and J genes are TRBV5-1 and TRBJ2-5; possibly TRBD1 for D (7 bases). V dropped 0 bases and J dropped 1 base, with 10 bases sitting between them. This CDR3 has 15 residues. The germline V gene has CDR1 SGHRS and CDR2 YFSETQ. The CDR3 loop is CASSLGGTVQETQYF. The DNA of the CDR3 is TGCGCCAGCAGCTTGGGCGGGACAGTCCAAGAGACCCAGTACTTC.

V is TRBV7-9 and J is TRBJ2-7; D is possibly TRBD2 (6 bases). The CDR3 spans 15 residues. Germline V gene data show CDR1 as SEHNR and CDR2 as FQNEAQ (reference sequence). V dropped 6 bases and J dropped 0 bases, with 15 bases sitting between them. CDR3: CASRGGTASSYEQYF. CDR3 DNA sequence: TGTGCCAGCAGGGGCGGGACCGCGAGCTCCTACGAGCAGTACTTC.

The chain recombines TRBV6-1 with TRBJ1-6, with a tentative D call TRBD1 (6 bases). Germline-derived CDR1 and CDR2 are MNHNS and SASEGT. Trimming left V 0 bases short and J 10 bases short, with 22 bases between. This CDR3 comprises 18 residues. The DNA for the CDR3 is TGTGCCAGCAGTGAAGCGGTCCGGGACAATCTTTCAGCCTCACCCCTCCACTTT. Encoded protein: CASSEAVRDNLSASPLHF.

The chain has TRBV5-1 and TRBJ1-2, with 7 bases lining up with TRBD1. Germline lookup yields CDR1 SGHRS and CDR2 YFSETQ. The junction had 3 bases not matched to a gene; V was cut back by 0 bases and J by 7 bases. The CDR3 runs to 13 residues. The CDR3 region is CASSLGQGSGYTF. DNA for the CDR3: TGCGCCAGCAGCTTGGGACAGGGCTCTGGCTACACCTTC.

This clone has just one count. This chain connects TRBV19 to TRBJ2-3; 7 nucleotides agree with TRBD1. CDR3 length equals 15 residues. Trimming removed 1 base from V and 6 bases from J; junction bases left unmatched: 7. Germline assignment: CDR1 LNHDA and CDR2 SQIVND (reference sequence). CDR3 in DNA: TGTGCCAGTAGTATAGGCGACAGGGAGTGGGATACGCAGTATTTT. Translation gives CASSIGDREWDTQYF.

The V and J genes are TRBV5-1 and TRBJ2-1, with TRBD2 matching 8 bases. Germline V CDR1 and CDR2: SGHRS, YFSETQ. V shed 2 bases and J 0 bases; nucleotides not matched to a gene: 1. This CDR3 comprises 15 residues. The chain's CDR3 is CASSFSGDSYNEQFF. DNA of the CDR3: TGCGCCAGCAGCTTTAGCGGGGACTCCTACAATGAGCAGTTCTTC.

The chain recombines TRBV28 with TRBJ1-4, with 9 bases that match TRBD1. The CDR3 spans 15 residues. V shed 5 bases, J shed 11 bases, and the junction held 12 bases outside the gene matches. The germline gives CDR1 MDHEN, CDR2 SYDVKM. CDR3 loop: CASSTPTGQGTKLFF. In DNA form, the CDR3 reads TGTGCCAGCAGTACGCCCACTGGACAGGGGACGAAACTGTTTTTT.

This clone was observed once. The rearrangement links TRBV23-1 to TRBJ1-2; unclear D gene. TRBV23-1 is flagged as an ORF with uncertain function. This CDR3 has 14 amino acids. V was trimmed by 7 bases and J by 8 bases, leaving 20 bases between them. CDR3 region: CASNFEYLKEGYTF. The CDR3 nucleotides read TGCGCCAGCAACTTTGAGTATTTAAAGGAGGGCTACACCTTC.

This clone was observed a handful of times. This chain links TRBV6-2 or TRBV6-3 with TRBJ1-6, with D perhaps TRBD1 (6 bases). V was trimmed by 4 bases and J by 10 bases, leaving 11 bases between them. The CDR3 has 13 residues. Germline CDR1 MNHEY, CDR2 SVGEGT. The CDR3 region has the DNA TGTGCCAGCAGTTTACAGGGCCGGTCACCCCTCCACTTT. Protein sequence: CASSLQGRSPLHF.

The chain recombines TRBV10-2 with TRBJ2-4; 12 bases line up with TRBD2. J lost 0 bases, V lost 2 bases, and 5 bases had no gene match. This CDR3 has 18 amino acids. The germline CDR1 and CDR2 sequences are WSHSY and SAAADI. CDR3 protein: CASSERLAGDLAKNIQYF. The CDR3 DNA sequence: TGCGCCAGCAGTGAGCGACTAGCGGGGGACCTAGCCAAAAACATTCAGTACTTC.

This chain uses TRBV10-2 with TRBJ1-5, with a tentative D call TRBD1 (5 bases). The germline CDR1 and CDR2 sequences are WSHSY and SAAADI. The CDR3 is made up of 14 amino acids. V was cut by 8 bases and J by 4 bases, with 15 bases left in between. CDR3 residues: CASQPTDLNQPQHF. CDR3 DNA sequence: TGCGCCAGCCAACCGACAGACCTTAATCAGCCCCAGCATTTT.

The genes are TRBV19 and TRBJ2-3; 10 bases align to TRBD2. The J segment lost 1 base and the V segment lost 6 bases, leaving 4 bases of the junction unmatched. Germline V lookup: CDR1 LNHDA, CDR2 SQIVND (reference sequence). CDR3 size: 15 residues. The CDR3 reads CASSISGGRTDTQYF. The DNA of the CDR3 is TGTGCCAGTAGCATTAGCGGGGGGCGCACAGATACGCAGTATTTT.

The gene calls are TRBV15 and TRBJ2-7; D may be TRBD1 (6 bases). Germline CDR1 LNHNV, CDR2 YYDKDF (reference sequence). Trimming took off 0 bases at V and 2 bases at J, with 14 bases between the two ends. This CDR3 region has 16 residues. The CDR3 region has the DNA TGTGCCACCAGCAGAGACCAGACAGGTCTTACCTACGAGCAGTACTTC. This codes for CATSRDQTGLTYEQYF.

V and J are TRBV9 and TRBJ1-1, with TRBD1 matching over 8 bases. J was trimmed by 11 bases and V by 4 bases; bases with no gene match: 13. CDR1 and CDR2 (germline): SGDLS, YYNGEE. This CDR3 is built from 14 residues. The CDR3 spells CASSLRTGSAGAFF. CDR3 sequence (DNA): TGTGCCAGCAGCCTCCGGACAGGGTCCGCGGGTGCTTTCTTT.

This chain uses TRBV2 with TRBJ1-2; D call uncertain. This CDR3 comprises 15 residues. Deletions cut 6 bases from V and 4 bases from J, with 18 bases between. Germline V lookup: CDR1 SNHLY, CDR2 FYNNEI. The CDR3 bases are TGTGCCAGCAGCCCTCATACTAGGAGGGTCTATGGCTACACCTTC. This codes for CASSPHTRRVYGYTF.

CDR3 region: CASSQDQAQGNTEAFF. The DNA for the CDR3 is TGTGCCAGCAGCCAAGATCAAGCACAGGGAAACACTGAAGCTTTCTTT. The rearrangement uses TRBV4-2 and TRBJ1-1; D may be TRBD1 (6 bases). Trimming cost V 0 bases and J 2 bases, with 13 bases left between them. CDR1 LGHNA and CDR2 YNFKEQ come from the germline V gene. CDR3 length equals 16 residues.

This clone was found once. The V and J genes are TRBV9 and TRBJ2-1, with 11 bases that match TRBD2. V shed 3 bases and J 7 bases; nucleotides not matched to a gene: 12. The CDR3 runs to 17 residues. Germline CDR1 is SGDLS and CDR2 is YYNGEE. Here the CDR3 reads CASSAILAGAGQNEQFF. DNA of the CDR3: TGTGCCAGCAGCGCCATACTAGCGGGGGCGGGTCAGAATGAGCAGTTCTTC.

The J gene is TRBJ1-3, the V gene TRBV20-1; D is ambiguous. The length of the CDR3 is 13 residues. V was trimmed by 3 bases and J by 4 bases, leaving 10 bases between them. The germline V gene has CDR1 DFQATT and CDR2 SNEGSKA (reference sequence). The CDR3 reads CSASGGLGNTIYF. The CDR3 DNA follows: TGCAGTGCTAGTGGAGGGTTAGGAAACACCATATATTTT.

CDR3 in amino acids: CASSPGTLNTEAFF. In DNA form, the CDR3 reads TGCGCCAGCAGCCCGGGGACACTGAACACTGAAGCTTTCTTT. V is TRBV5-1 and J is TRBJ1-1, with D possibly being TRBD1 (6 bases). The CDR3 covers 14 residues. The V gene lost 4 bases and the J gene lost 0 bases, with 10 bases spanning the gap. CDR1 and CDR2 from the germline V gene are SGHRS and YFSETQ.

The V and J genes are TRBV6-5 and TRBJ2-1, with D possibly matching TRBD2 (6 bases). Germline-derived CDR1 and CDR2 are MNHEY and SVGAGI. Trimming left V 6 bases short and J 6 bases short, with 12 bases between. The CDR3 contains 13 residues. CDR3 nucleotides: TGTGCCAGCAGCTCCCCGACTAGCAATGAGCAGTTCTTC. Protein: CASSSPTSNEQFF.

This clone was seen just once. The chain uses TRBV30 and TRBJ2-7; D gene ambiguous. Trimming removed 6 bases from V and 0 bases from J, with 12 bases in between. CDR1 and CDR2 (germline): GTSNPN, SVGIG (reference sequence). CDR3 length: 13 amino acids. The CDR3 nucleotides read TGTGCCTGTCTGCAACAGCTCTCCTACGAGCAGTACTTC. This encodes CACLQQLSYEQYF.

The V call is TRBV28, the J call TRBJ2-1, with a weak D call TRBD1 (5 bases). Trimming took 2 bases from V and 10 from J, leaving 9 bases between them. Germline V gene sequence: CDR1 MDHEN, CDR2 SYDVKM. The CDR3 spans 12 residues. In nucleotides, the CDR3 is TGTGCCAGCAGTTTAGTTGCAGGGGAGCAGTTCTTC. Its protein is CASSLVAGEQFF.

This chain joins TRBV10-3 and TRBJ1-1; D gene unclear. The CDR3 spans 13 residues. Per the germline V gene, CDR1 is ENHRY and CDR2 is SYGVKD. V shed 2 bases and J shed 2 bases, with 6 bases lying between them. The CDR3 coding sequence is TGTGCCATCAGTGAGGACATAAACACTGAAGCTTTCTTT. Translating gives CAISEDINTEAFF.